This paragraph covers one TCR beta chain sequence. CDR3 length: 11 residues. V dropped 7 bases and J dropped 9 bases, with 10 bases sitting between them. CDR1 and CDR2 (germline): SQVTM, ANQGSEA. The sample comes from a study of blood T cell repertoires in COVID-19. Across the study: There were acute and convalescent COVID-19 samples, and they came from the United States, Italy and Spain. From T cells, B-cell-depleted T cells, or PBMCs came the material, which was cDNA or gDNA.

This study enrolled people aged about 18 to 90 from about 26 US geographic areas. Source study methods: How many nucleated cells were present was estimated from reference gene primer amplification. Generated by immunoSEQ multiplex PCR, the TCRdb table keeps only in-frame clones and is missing some. The DNA gave D and trimming, while V, J and clone size come from that table. The profile shows about 230,000 clones, 70% to 85% of them singletons. The TCR was taken from a man in his sixties who had recovered from COVID-19. This sequence joins TRBV29-1 and TRBJ1-6; D remains unclear. The sequencing sample was made of PBMCs or T cells enriched from blood (not recorded which). CDR3: CSGNRSSPLHF. CDR3 sequence (DNA): TGCAGCGGCAACAGAAGTTCACCCCTCCACTTT.